These 21 T cell receptor beta chains originate from one sample sequenced in a study of blood T cell repertoires in COVID-19. Produced via immunoSEQ multiplex PCR; TCRdb's table is partial and in-frame only. The sample holds 180,000 or so clones; over 75% are singletons and the top ten take roughly 2.5%. Sequenced: peripheral blood. The receptor source for this set is a man aged 40-50 years with active or convalescent COVID-19.

The chain links TRBV6-6 to TRBJ1-1; D is possibly TRBD1 (5 bases). The CDR3 runs 12 residues. Germline CDR1 reads MNHNY; CDR2 reads SVGAGI (reference sequence). V was cut by 10 bases and J by 7 bases, with 16 bases left in between. CDR3 loop: CATGEGFREAFF. CDR3 nucleotides: TGTGCCACCGGGGAGGGGTTTCGTGAAGCTTTCTTT.

This rearrangement joins TRBV2 to TRBJ2-7; D perhaps matches TRBD1 (5 bases). V lost 3 bases to trimming and J lost 2 bases, with 8 bases between them. This CDR3 is built from 13 residues. Germline-derived CDR1 and CDR2 are SNHLY and FYNNEI. CDR3 in amino acids: CASSDRVAYEQYF. CDR3 bases: TGTGCCAGCAGTGACAGGGTGGCCTACGAGCAGTACTTC.

CDR3 coding DNA: TGTGCCAGCAGTTCGGTCTACAATGAGCAGTTCTTC. It yields the protein CASSSVYNEQFF. The V call is TRBV27, the J call TRBJ2-1, with D hard to call. V lost 4 bases and J lost 3, with 4 bases in between. In germline, CDR1 is MNHEY, CDR2 SMNVEV (reference sequence). CDR3 size: 12 residues.

This clone was observed a handful of times. The J gene is TRBJ1-1, the V gene TRBV12-3 or TRBV12-4; D gene unclear. V was trimmed by 6 bases and J by 3 bases, leaving 11 bases between them. The CDR3 covers 13 residues. CDR3 loop: CASSADTYTEAFF. The CDR3 DNA reads TGTGCCAGCAGCGCAGACACCTACACTGAAGCTTTCTTT.

The rearrangement joins TRBV7-9 to TRBJ2-7, with D tentatively TRBD1 (6 bases). The CDR3 sequence is 15 residues long. Per the germline V gene, CDR1 is SEHNR and CDR2 is FQNEAQ (reference sequence). Trimming pared 5 bases from V and 3 bases from J, leaving 17 bases between. The CDR3 DNA sequence: TGTGCCAGCAGCATGACTGGTGGCAGGGGCTACGAGCAGTACTTC. Residues: CASSMTGGRGYEQYF.

This clone was recorded once. The rearrangement links TRBV5-6 to TRBJ1-1, with D perhaps TRBD1 (5 bases). The CDR3 spans 14 residues. Germline CDR1 reads SGHDT; CDR2 reads YYEEEE. The V gene lost 4 bases and the J gene lost 5 bases, with 15 bases spanning the gap. The CDR3 sequence is CASSPRGGKTEAFF. The CDR3 nucleotides read TGTGCCAGCAGCCCTCGTGGGGGGAAGACTGAAGCTTTCTTT.

The count of this clone is one. The J gene is TRBJ1-2, the V gene TRBV30; D might be TRBD1 (5 bases). The germline CDR1 and CDR2 sequences are GTSNPN and SVGIG (reference sequence). The CDR3 consists of 14 residues. V was cut by 0 bases and J by 4 bases, with 12 bases left in between. CDR3 coding DNA: TGTGCCTGGAGTGTTTTCGGGGGGGGCTATGGCTACACCTTC. It translates to CAWSVFGGGYGYTF.

This chain links TRBV5-4 with TRBJ1-1; a weak D match, TRBD1 (5 bases). V shed 4 bases and J shed 6 bases, with 19 bases lying between them. Germline values: CDR1 SGHNT, CDR2 YYREEE (reference sequence). There are 15 residues in the CDR3. As DNA, the CDR3 is TGTGCCAGCAGCATTTACCGGGGCCGGAGGGCTGAAGCTTTCTTT. Translated, it gives CASSIYRGRRAEAFF.

The DNA of the CDR3 is TGTGCCAGCAGCGTTGTAGCGGGGGCAGGGGGAGAGACCCAGTACTTC. As protein: CASSVVAGAGGETQYF. The chain carries TRBV9 and TRBJ2-5; 9 bases align to TRBD2. The germline V gene has CDR1 SGDLS and CDR2 YYNGEE. Losses at the gene ends were 2 bases for V and 4 bases for J; bases not matched to a gene: 9. The length of the CDR3 is 16 residues.

This chain links TRBV27 with TRBJ1-4, with 10 bases fitting TRBD1. J was trimmed by 3 bases and V by 3 bases; bases with no gene match: 4. CDR1 and CDR2 (germline): MNHEY, SMNVEV (reference sequence). This CDR3 has 16 amino acids. This CDR3 reads CASSLRTGGANEKLFF. CDR3 sequence (DNA): TGTGCCAGCAGTTTGCGGACAGGGGGGGCTAATGAAAAACTGTTTTTT.

The rearrangement links TRBV6-5 to TRBJ1-1, with 10 nucleotides matching TRBD1. J lost 5 bases, V lost 6 bases, and 3 bases had no gene match. Per germline, CDR1 MNHEY and CDR2 SVGAGI. The CDR3 loop spans 13 amino acids. The chain's CDR3 is CASSGTGVTEAFF. The CDR3 DNA follows: TGTGCCAGCAGCGGGACAGGGGTTACTGAAGCTTTCTTT.

The CDR3 protein is CASSKDGLYSPLHF. CDR3 sequence (DNA): TGTGCCAGCAGTAAGGACGGACTTTATTCACCCCTCCACTTT. The rearrangement joins TRBV6-5 to TRBJ1-6; D gene unclear. This CDR3 contains 14 residues. Germline assignment: CDR1 MNHEY and CDR2 SVGAGI. Deletions cut 5 bases from V and 8 bases from J, with 13 bases between.

This clone appeared a single time. The V gene is TRBV5-5, the J gene TRBJ2-7; TRBD1 agrees at 7 bases. Looked up from germline, CDR1 is SGHKS and CDR2 is YYEKEE (reference sequence). CDR3 length: 15 residues. The ends lost 6 bases at V and 3 bases at J; junction bases unmatched: 12. This chain's CDR3 is CASTLQGPQGYEQYF. CDR3 coding DNA: TGTGCCAGCACCCTACAGGGGCCTCAGGGCTACGAGCAGTACTTC.

V usage is TRBV4-2 and J usage is TRBJ2-1; D uncertain. CDR3 length equals 13 residues. Trimming cost V 0 bases and J 6 bases, with 6 bases left between them. Germline CDR1 and CDR2: LGHNA and YNFKEQ. The CDR3 nucleotides are TGTGCCAGCAGCCAAGAACGCGCCAATGAGCAGTTCTTC. It is translated as CASSQERANEQFF.

This chain connects TRBV6-5 to TRBJ1-4, with TRBD1 matching 11 bases. J gave up 6 bases and V 10 bases, and 4 bases lay outside the gene matches. CDR1 is MNHEY and CDR2 is SVGAGI in the germline V gene. The CDR3 has 13 residues. This CDR3 reads CATRTGGHEKLFF. The DNA for the CDR3 is TGTGCCACCCGGACAGGGGGCCATGAAAAACTGTTTTTT.

CDR3 in amino acids: CAISEGQVKAANVLTF. CDR3 coding DNA: TGTGCCATCAGTGAGGGGCAGGTTAAGGCGGCCAACGTCCTGACTTTC. The chain joins TRBV10-3 to TRBJ2-6; D is uncertain. The CDR3 consists of 16 residues. V lost 2 bases, J lost 6 bases, and 14 bases lay in between. Germline CDR1 reads ENHRY; CDR2 reads SYGVKD.

The gene calls are TRBV27 and TRBJ1-2, with 8 bases matching TRBD1. The germline CDR1 and CDR2 sequences are MNHEY and SMNVEV (reference sequence). V was pared by 5 bases and J by 1 base, with 3 bases of the junction left unmatched. CDR3 length: 14 amino acids. The CDR3 here is CASSNRGGNYGYTF. The CDR3 nucleotides are TGTGCCAGCAGTAACAGGGGGGGTAACTATGGCTACACCTTC.

The chain recombines TRBV7-6 with TRBJ2-2; D is uncertain. CDR3 length: 13 amino acids. V lost 5 bases to trimming and J lost 0 bases, with 4 bases between them. Germline CDR1 is SGHVS and CDR2 is FNYEAQ. CDR3 in DNA: TGTGCCAGCAGCCCATCGAACACCGGGGAGCTGTTTTTT. Its translation: CASSPSNTGELFF.

The CDR3 protein is CASSESSGERKTQYF. The CDR3 DNA sequence: TGTGCCAGCAGTGAATCGTCCGGGGAGAGGAAGACCCAGTACTTC. V and J are TRBV25-1 and TRBJ2-5; D possibly corresponds to TRBD2 (5 bases). The CDR3 runs 15 residues. Germline CDR1 MGHDK, CDR2 SYGVNS. Trimming shortened V by 1 base and J by 6 bases, and 15 bases separated the two germline ends.

The chain links TRBV20-1 to TRBJ1-2; D not resolved. With 1 base removed from V and 5 bases from J, the gap between germline ends came to 5 bases. Per the germline V gene, CDR1 is DFQATT and CDR2 is SNEGSKA (reference sequence). The CDR3 is made up of 11 amino acids. CDR3 sequence reads: CSARVTYGYTF. The CDR3 DNA is TGCAGTGCTAGAGTTACTTATGGCTACACCTTC.

The chain uses TRBV4-1 and TRBJ1-1; TRBD1 agrees at 7 bases. After removal of 0 bases from V and 1 base from J, the junction contained 5 bases not matched to a gene. Germline values: CDR1 MGHRA, CDR2 YSYEKL. The CDR3 consists of 16 residues. CDR3 loop: CASSQEEPGGNTEAFF. CDR3 in DNA: TGCGCCAGCAGCCAAGAGGAGCCAGGGGGGAACACTGAAGCTTTCTTT.